This T cell receptor beta chain was captured by sequencing in a study of T-cell reconstitution after alpha-beta-depleted transplantation in children. Unique molecular identifiers tagged the TCRbeta library. Using its own MiXCR run on the PCR reads, TCRdb lists one record per CDR3 protein. The data hold hundreds of thousands of distinct CDR3 sequences, with 15% to 20% observed a single time. The germline V gene encodes CDR1 SQVTM and CDR2 ANQGSEA. The CDR3 runs to 11 residues. The V end lost 3 bases, the J end lost 5 bases, and 7 bases lay between the germline ends. This clonotype was detected only a few times.

The sequence was obtained from a human donor who donated a stem cell graft to a child with acute lymphoblastic leukemia. The chain has TRBV29-1 and TRBJ1-1, with D unresolved. This specimen consisted of PBMCs from the stem cell graft donor, obtained from the stem cell graft. Here the CDR3 DNA reads TGCAGCGTTGATGAGGAAACTGAAGCTTTCTTT. Translation: CSVDEETEAFF.